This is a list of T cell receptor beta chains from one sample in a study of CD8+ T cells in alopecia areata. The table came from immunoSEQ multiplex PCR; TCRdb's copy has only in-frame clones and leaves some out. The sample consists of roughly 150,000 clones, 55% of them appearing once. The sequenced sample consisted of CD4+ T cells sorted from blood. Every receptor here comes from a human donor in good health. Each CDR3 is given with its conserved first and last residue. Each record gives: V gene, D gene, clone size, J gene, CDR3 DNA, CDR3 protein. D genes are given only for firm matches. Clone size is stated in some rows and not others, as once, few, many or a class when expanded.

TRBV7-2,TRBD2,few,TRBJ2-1,TGTGCCAGCAGCCCGCTAGCGGGCGGTCTCGCGGAGCAGTTCTTC,CASSPLAGGLAEQFF
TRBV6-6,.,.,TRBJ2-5,TGTGCCAGCAGTCGAGAGTACCAAGAGACCCAGTACTTC,CASSREYQETQYF
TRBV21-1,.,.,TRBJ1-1,TGTGCCAGCAACGAAGGATTCGACACTGAAGCTTTCTTT,CASNEGFDTEAFF
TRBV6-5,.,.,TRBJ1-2,TGTGCCAGCAAAACGAGGAACTATGGCTACACCTTC,CASKTRNYGYTF
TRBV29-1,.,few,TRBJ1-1,TGCAGCGCCGGCGGTCTGGGCACTGAAGCTTTCTTT,CSAGGLGTEAFF
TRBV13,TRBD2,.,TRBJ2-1,TGTGCCAGCAGCTTACGGTGGACTAGCGGGATGTACAATGAGCAGTTCTTC,CASSLRWTSGMYNEQFF
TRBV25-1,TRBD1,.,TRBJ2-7,TGTGCCAGCACTCCCGGACAGGGGCTCGAGCAGTACTTC,CASTPGQGLEQYF
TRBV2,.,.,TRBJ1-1,TGTGCCAGCAGTTCAAATGTAGATAGAGGAGCTTTCTTT,CASSSNVDRGAFF
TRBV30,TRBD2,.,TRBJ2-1,TGTGCCTGGAGTGCTCGCGGGAGCCGCGAGCAGTTCTTC,CAWSARGSREQFF
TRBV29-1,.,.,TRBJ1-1,TGCAGCACCGTAGACAGATGGGGTTGGGCTTTCTTT,CSTVDRWGWAFF
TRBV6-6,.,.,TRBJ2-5,TGTGCCAGCAGTTACTCCGAGACCCAGTACTTC,CASSYSETQYF
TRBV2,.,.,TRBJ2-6,TGTGCCAGGGAAAATTCTGGGGCCAACGTCCTGACTTTC,CARENSGANVLTF
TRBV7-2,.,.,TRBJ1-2,TGTGCCAGCAGCTTAGATGTGGGATCAGCTGGCTACACCTTC,CASSLDVGSAGYTF
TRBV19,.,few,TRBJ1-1,TGTGCCAGTAGTATCGGCCAGGACACTGAAGCTTTCTTT,CASSIGQDTEAFF
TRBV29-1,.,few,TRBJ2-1,TGCAGCGTAAACATCGGCTCCAGCGAGGCCTACAATGAGCAGTTCTTC,CSVNIGSSEAYNEQFF
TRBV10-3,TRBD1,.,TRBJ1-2,TGTGCCATCAGGGGGGACAGGGGCTATGGCTACACCTTC,CAIRGDRGYGYTF
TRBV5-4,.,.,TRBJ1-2,TGTGCCAGCAGCCAATATGGCGTCTTGATCAGCGGCTACACCTTC,CASSQYGVLISGYTF
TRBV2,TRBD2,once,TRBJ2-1,TGTGCCAGCAGTGAAGTGGGGACTAGTCCGGAGCAGTTCTTC,CASSEVGTSPEQFF
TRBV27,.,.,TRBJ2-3,TGTGCCAGCAGTCCTCTAGGACAAGGCACAGATACGCAGTATTTT,CASSPLGQGTDTQYF
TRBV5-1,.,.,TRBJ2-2,TGCGCCAGCAGCTGGAGGGGGGACAGAAACACCGGGGAGCTGTTTTTT,CASSWRGDRNTGELFF